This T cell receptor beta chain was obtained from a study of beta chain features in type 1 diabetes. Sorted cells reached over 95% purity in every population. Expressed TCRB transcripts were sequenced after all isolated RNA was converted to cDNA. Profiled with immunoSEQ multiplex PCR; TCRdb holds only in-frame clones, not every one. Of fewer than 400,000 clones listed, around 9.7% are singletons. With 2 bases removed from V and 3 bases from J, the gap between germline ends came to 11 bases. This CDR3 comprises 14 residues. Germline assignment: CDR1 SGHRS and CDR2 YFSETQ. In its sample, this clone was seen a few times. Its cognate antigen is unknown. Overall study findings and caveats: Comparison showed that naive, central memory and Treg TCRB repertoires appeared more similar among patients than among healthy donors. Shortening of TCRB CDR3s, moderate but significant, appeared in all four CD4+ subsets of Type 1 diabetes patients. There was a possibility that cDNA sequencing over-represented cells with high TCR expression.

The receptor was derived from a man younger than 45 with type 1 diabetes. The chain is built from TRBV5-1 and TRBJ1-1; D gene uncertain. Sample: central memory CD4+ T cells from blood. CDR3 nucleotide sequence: TGCGCCAGCAGCTTCTCGGGTTCCGACACTGAAGCTTTCTTT. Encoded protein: CASSFSGSDTEAFF.